The 27 T cell receptor beta chains presented below share a single source sample, sequenced in a study of blood T cell repertoires in COVID-19. Sequencing used immunoSEQ multiplex PCR; TCRdb keeps in-frame clones, though not all of them. The data contain about 80,000 clones, approximately 90% of them singletons. The sequenced sample was peripheral blood. The receptor source for this set is a man aged 30-40 years with acute or convalescent COVID-19.

This sequence joins TRBV29-1 and TRBJ2-5; weak D call: TRBD2 (6 bases). This CDR3 contains 12 residues. Trimming pared 4 bases from V and 2 bases from J, leaving 8 bases between. Germline V gene data show CDR1 as SQVTM and CDR2 as ANQGSEA. The CDR3 DNA sequence: TGCAGCGTTGTGGAGGGTCAAGAGACCCAGTACTTC. Its protein product is CSVVEGQETQYF.

V usage is TRBV6-5 and J usage is TRBJ2-2; no clear D gene. This CDR3 has 15 residues. Germline loops: CDR1 MNHEY, CDR2 SVGAGI. V was shortened by 8 bases and J by 2 bases, with 15 bases between the two germline ends. CDR3 bases: TGTGCCAGCTTCACGTGGTACTCAAACACCGGGGAGCTGTTTTTT. As protein: CASFTWYSNTGELFF.

This chain uses TRBV28 with TRBJ2-7; 11 nucleotides align to TRBD2. Germline assignment: CDR1 MDHEN and CDR2 SYDVKM. The V and J ends lost 7 bases and 4 bases, in that order; junction bases with no gene match: 9. This CDR3 has 15 amino acids. The CDR3 coding sequence is TGTGCCAGCACCCCCCTAGCGGGAGGCGGGTACGAGCAGTACTTC. This gives the protein CASTPLAGGGYEQYF. Full variable domain (remainder filled in from reference TRBV28 and TRBJ2-7): DVKVTQSSRYLVKRTGEKVFLECVQDMDHENMFWYRQDPGLGLRLIYFSYDVKMKEKGDIPEGYSVSREKKERFSLILESASTNQTSMYLCASTPLAGGGYEQYFGPGTRLTVT.

The chain carries TRBV9 and TRBJ2-7; possibly TRBD1 for D (6 bases). V lost 3 bases and J 4 bases, leaving 11 bases between the germline ends. Germline CDR1 is SGDLS and CDR2 is YYNGEE. CDR3 length: 13 residues. CDR3 nucleotide sequence: TGTGCCAGCAGCGCAGGGGTCGGTTACGAGCAGTACTTC. The encoded protein is CASSAGVGYEQYF.

This rearrangement joins TRBV27 to TRBJ1-3; D may be TRBD1 (6 bases). Germline lookup yields CDR1 MNHEY and CDR2 SMNVEV (reference sequence). This CDR3 comprises 14 residues. Trimming left V 4 bases short and J 5 bases short, with 12 bases between. In DNA form, the CDR3 reads TGTGCCAGCAGTTCCACAGGGATGAGAAACACCATATATTTT. This sequence encodes CASSSTGMRNTIYF.

The chain recombines TRBV10-3 with TRBJ2-5; D might be TRBD1 (5 bases). The ends were cut back, 3 bases at V and 9 bases at J, with 26 bases in the middle. Germline values: CDR1 ENHRY, CDR2 SYGVKD. The CDR3 runs 17 residues. The CDR3 is CAISDLSPGLGIGAQYF. The DNA for the CDR3 is TGTGCCATCAGTGATTTGTCTCCAGGGCTGGGAATTGGTGCCCAGTACTTC.

For this clone: One end of the junction is discordant with germline, which a read error may explain. The chain employs TRBV3-1 (or the pseudogene TRBV3-2) and TRBJ2-7; 11 nucleotides match TRBD1. Looked up from germline, CDR1 is LGHDT and CDR2 is YNNKEL (reference sequence). The CDR3 runs to 13 residues. The CDR3 coding sequence is TGTGCCAGCCTAGGACAGGGGGCCTATGAGCAGTACTTC. This translates into CASLGQGAYEQYF.

The chain joins TRBV6-5 to TRBJ1-5, with 7 nucleotides matching TRBD1. V gave up 6 bases and J gave up 4 bases; unmatched junction bases: 9. This CDR3 contains 15 residues. The germline V gene encodes CDR1 MNHEY and CDR2 SVGAGI. The CDR3 loop reads CASRLDRSENQPQHF. The CDR3, as DNA: TGTGCCAGCAGATTGGACAGGTCAGAGAATCAGCCCCAGCATTTT.

This rearrangement joins TRBV13 to TRBJ2-4; TRBD2 is a possible D gene (7 bases). CDR1 is PRHDT and CDR2 is FYEKMQ in the germline V gene (reference sequence). V lost 1 base, J lost 9 bases, and 10 bases lay in between. The CDR3 runs 13 residues. The CDR3 DNA reads TGTGCCAGCAGCTTAGTTCGGGGGGCCATTCAGTACTTC. It specifies CASSLVRGAIQYF.

V usage is TRBV6-5 and J usage is TRBJ1-1; 8 nucleotides match TRBD1. CDR3 size: 14 residues. The V gene end was trimmed by 6 bases and the J gene end by 5 bases; junction bases not matched to a gene: 8. CDR1 MNHEY and CDR2 SVGAGI come from the germline V gene. CDR3 region: CASRPGQGGTEAFF. The CDR3 DNA reads as TGTGCCAGCAGACCTGGACAGGGAGGGACTGAAGCTTTCTTT.

This rearrangement joins TRBV7-2 to TRBJ2-3, with TRBD2 identical over 11 bases. V trimming: 5 bases; J trimming: 2 bases; junction bases outside the gene matches: 6. The CDR3 is made up of 16 amino acids. The germline CDR1 and CDR2 sequences are SGHTA and FQGNSA. CDR3 nucleotides: TGTGCCAGCAGCGCGGGGACTAGCGGTTACACAGATACGCAGTATTTT. This sequence encodes CASSAGTSGYTDTQYF. Supplemented by reference TRBV7-2 and TRBJ2-3, the full variable domain reads GAGVSQSPSNKVTEKGKDVELRCDPISGHTALYWYRQSLGQGLEFLIYFQGNSAPDKSGLPSDRFSAERTGGSVSTLTIQRTQQEDSAVYLCASSAGTSGYTDTQYFGPGTRLTVL.

V usage is TRBV28 and J usage is TRBJ1-2, with D tentatively TRBD1 (5 bases). Germline CDR1 is MDHEN and CDR2 is SYDVKM. CDR3 size: 13 residues. V dropped 10 bases and J dropped 9 bases, with 21 bases sitting between them. CDR3 in DNA: TGTGCCACCCGATCGGGGGTCGGGCTACGCTACACCTTC. It codes for CATRSGVGLRYTF.

Details on this clone: Other nucleotide sequences from this sample produce the same CDR3. The CDR3 DNA reads as TGCGCCAGCAGCTTGGGTACAGGGGCCTATGGCTACACCTTC. Translated: CASSLGTGAYGYTF. The chain links TRBV5-1 to TRBJ1-2; 7 nucleotides agree with TRBD1. The CDR3 is 14 amino acids. V was clipped by 0 bases and J by 4 bases; unmatched bases: 3. Germline values: CDR1 SGHRS, CDR2 YFSETQ.

The CDR3 sequence is CASSSGQPYEQYF. In nucleotides, the CDR3 is TGCGCCAGCAGCTCTGGACAGCCCTACGAGCAGTACTTC. The rearrangement joins TRBV10-2 to TRBJ2-7, with D tentatively TRBD1 (6 bases). V was trimmed by 6 bases and J by 2 bases, leaving 11 bases between them. CDR3 size: 13 residues. The germline V gene has CDR1 WSHSY and CDR2 SAAADI.

This CDR3 reads CASSRVWRGLYNEQFF. The CDR3 region has the DNA TGTGCCAGCAGCCGGGTTTGGCGGGGGCTATACAATGAGCAGTTCTTC. The V call is TRBV3-1 (or the pseudogene TRBV3-2), the J call TRBJ2-1; D might be TRBD2 (7 bases). The CDR3 spans 16 residues. Germline CDR1 is LGHDT and CDR2 is YNNKEL (reference sequence). V was pared by 4 bases and J by 4 bases, with 17 bases between.

The chain uses TRBV29-1 and TRBJ2-1, with 8 bases identical to TRBD2. V was clipped by 4 bases and J by 8 bases; unmatched bases: 7. From germline, CDR1 is SQVTM and CDR2 ANQGSEA. This CDR3 spans 13 amino acids. This CDR3 reads CSVVLAGTDEQFF. The CDR3 coding sequence is TGCAGCGTTGTATTAGCGGGAACGGATGAGCAGTTCTTC.

This clone was found a few times. The chain combines TRBV7-9 with TRBJ1-2; D uncertain. V shed 5 bases and J shed 13 bases, with 17 bases lying between them. The CDR3 is 12 amino acids. The V gene's germline CDR1 is SEHNR and CDR2 FQNEAQ (reference sequence). CDR3 residues: CASSPPSGLGTF. As DNA, the CDR3 is TGTGCCAGCAGCCCCCCAAGCGGACTGGGCACCTTC.

The chain carries TRBV3-1 (or the pseudogene TRBV3-2) and TRBJ2-7, with 12 bases identical to TRBD2. Germline lookup yields CDR1 LGHDT and CDR2 YNNKEL (reference sequence). This CDR3 has 17 amino acids. J was trimmed by 4 bases and V by 5 bases; bases with no gene match: 12. CDR3 coding DNA: TGTGCCAGCAGCTCTCGACTAGCGGGAGAGGGAAAATACGAGCAGTACTTC. Translating gives CASSSRLAGEGKYEQYF.

The chain uses TRBV10-2 and TRBJ2-2, with TRBD1 as a possible D gene (5 bases). With 3 bases removed from V and 6 bases from J, the gap between germline ends came to 17 bases. The germline V gene has CDR1 WSHSY and CDR2 SAAADI. The CDR3 consists of 16 residues. The CDR3 DNA reads as TGCGCCAGCAGTGAAAGGGGCCAGGGAAGTTCCGGGGAGCTGTTTTTT. It specifies CASSERGQGSSGELFF.

The V and J genes are TRBV3-1 (or the pseudogene TRBV3-2) and TRBJ1-3; the D is unclear. The ends were cut back, 5 bases at V and 4 bases at J, with 6 bases in the middle. The germline V gene has CDR1 LGHDT and CDR2 YNNKEL (reference sequence). CDR3 length equals 12 residues. The CDR3 sequence: CASSSPGNTIYF. Written as DNA, the CDR3 is TGTGCCAGCAGCTCCCCGGGAAACACCATATATTTT.

The V call is TRBV29-1, the J call TRBJ2-4; weak D call: TRBD2 (6 bases). There are 15 residues in the CDR3. Germline CDR1 SQVTM, CDR2 ANQGSEA. Trimming stripped 6 bases from V and 0 bases from J, with 15 bases between. As DNA, the CDR3 is TGCAGCGTGGGGGATTTGCGGGGAGCCAAAAACATTCAGTACTTC. It codes for CSVGDLRGAKNIQYF.

Concerning this clone itself: Sequence at one end of the junction differs from germline and may be a read error. Other nucleotide sequences in the sample specify the same CDR3. The chain has TRBV7-3 and TRBJ2-5, with 8 bases that match TRBD1. Germline V gene lookup returns CDR1 SGHTA and CDR2 FQGTGA. The CDR3 runs to 15 residues. DNA for the CDR3: TGTGCCAGCAGCCCCCGACAGGGGCTGGGGGAGACTCAGTACTTC. The encoded protein is CASSPRQGLGETQYF.

The CDR3 loop is CASSPSSGQGANEQFF. Here the CDR3 DNA reads TGTGCCAGCAGCCCTTCCTCGGGACAGGGGGCCAATGAGCAGTTCTTC. The V and J genes are TRBV6-4 and TRBJ2-1, with 12 bases matching TRBD1. V lost 6 bases and J lost 6; bases outside the gene matches: 9. CDR3 length: 16 amino acids. The germline CDR1 and CDR2 sequences are MRHNA and SNTAGT.

Here the CDR3 reads CASSELVEGGQPQHF. The DNA for the CDR3 is TGTGCCAGCAGTGAACTTGTGGAGGGAGGTCAGCCCCAGCATTTT. The J gene is TRBJ1-5, the V gene TRBV6-1, with D hard to call. Deletions cut 2 bases from V and 6 bases from J, with 14 bases between. CDR1 is MNHNS and CDR2 is SASEGT in the germline V gene. The CDR3 is 15 amino acids.

This chain joins TRBV7-3 and TRBJ1-6, with D unresolved. The ends were cut back, 4 bases at V and 8 bases at J, with 9 bases in the middle. The V gene's germline CDR1 is SGHTA and CDR2 FQGTGA. This CDR3 is 13 amino acids long. CDR3 in amino acids: CASSSEAYSPLHF. DNA for the CDR3: TGTGCCAGCAGCTCCGAAGCCTATTCACCCCTCCACTTT.

The chain couples TRBV7-6 to TRBJ2-3, with 13 bases that match TRBD2. CDR3 length: 16 amino acids. Germline-derived CDR1 and CDR2 are SGHVS and FNYEAQ. After removal of 5 bases from V and 6 bases from J, the junction contained 8 bases not matched to a gene. The CDR3 sequence: CASSTRLAGGTDTQYF. The CDR3 nucleotides read TGTGCCAGCAGCACGCGACTAGCGGGAGGAACGGATACGCAGTATTTT.

There are a few counts of this clone. V is TRBV12-3 or TRBV12-4 and J is TRBJ1-5, with TRBD1 as a possible D gene (5 bases). V gave up 6 bases and J gave up 4 bases, with 7 bases separating them. The CDR3 loop spans 12 amino acids. The CDR3 is CASRSGNQPQHF. The CDR3 DNA reads as TGTGCCAGCAGGTCAGGGAATCAGCCCCAGCATTTT.